Listed here are 10 T cell receptor beta chains from one sample, sequenced in a study of shared clonotypes between healthy human individuals (TCRdb year 2020). Library preparation employed the immunoSEQ multiplex PCR assay. TCRdb's version of the immuneACCESS table is confined to in-frame rearrangements and falls short of the full clone set. An unresolved V gene accounts for under half of the shortfall where checked; the remainder is of unknown origin. Across this sample there are nearly 500,000 clones, with about three quarters seen only once. The top ten hold 10% to 15% of the sample. The sequencing sample was made of PBMCs. All receptors come from a woman aged 40 to 50 in good health. Some clones in this sample may be carry-over from other donors' samples.

The chain links TRBV5-8 to TRBJ2-1, with TRBD1 matching 9 bases. Germline loops: CDR1 SGHTS, CDR2 YDEGEE. V gave up 2 bases and J gave up 4 bases; unmatched junction bases: 13. CDR3 size: 18 residues. CDR3 region: CASSFDGTGTGRYNEQFF. The CDR3 nucleotides read TGTGCCAGCAGCTTTGACGGCACCGGGACAGGGAGGTACAATGAGCAGTTCTTC.

This sequence joins TRBV19 and TRBJ2-3, with TRBD2 matching over 7 bases. The CDR3 sequence is 14 residues long. CDR1 and CDR2 (germline): LNHDA, SQIVND (reference sequence). V was clipped by 6 bases and J by 3 bases; unmatched bases: 6. The CDR3 bases are TGTGCCAGTAGCGGCGGGAGAGGTACAGATACGCAGTATTTT. Amino acids: CASSGGRGTDTQYF.

The chain couples TRBV5-1 to TRBJ2-4; D is perhaps TRBD1 (6 bases). V lost 1 base and J lost 7, with 9 bases in between. This CDR3 comprises 13 residues. Germline CDR1 and CDR2: SGHRS and YFSETQ. The CDR3 is CASSLTQGNIQYF. Written as DNA, the CDR3 is TGCGCCAGCAGCTTGACACAGGGCAACATTCAGTACTTC.

This chain connects TRBV11-2 to TRBJ1-3; perhaps TRBD1 as D (5 bases). Germline assignment: CDR1 SGHAT and CDR2 FQNNGV. The length of the CDR3 is 15 residues. Trimming cost V 5 bases and J 3 bases, with 14 bases left between them. The CDR3 DNA reads TGTGCCAGCAGCCCGCTTGGGGGGGTTGGAAACACCATATATTTT. It is translated as CASSPLGGVGNTIYF.

This chain connects TRBV19 to TRBJ2-7, with a tentative D call TRBD1 (5 bases). The germline V gene has CDR1 LNHDA and CDR2 SQIVND (reference sequence). The CDR3 has 14 amino acids. Trimming cost V 5 bases and J 3 bases, with 14 bases left between them. CDR3 bases: TGTGCCAGTAGTCCAGGGTCCTTCAGCTACGAGCAGTACTTC. This codes for CASSPGSFSYEQYF.

V and J are TRBV11-3 and TRBJ2-2; D gene uncertain. Per the germline V gene, CDR1 is SGHNT and CDR2 is YENEEA. The CDR3 runs to 13 residues. The ends were cut back, 2 bases at V and 6 bases at J, with 7 bases in the middle. The CDR3 sequence: CASSLFDSGELFF. The CDR3, as DNA: TGTGCCAGCAGCTTATTTGATTCCGGGGAGCTGTTTTTT.

On this clone itself: Given a much more abundant clone one base away, this may be a read error. The chain couples TRBV4-3 to TRBJ2-7, with a tentative D call TRBD1 (5 bases). The CDR3 spans 16 residues. Trimming removed 1 base at V and 6 bases at J, with 19 bases between. Germline-derived CDR1 and CDR2 are LGHNA and YSLEER. Here the CDR3 reads CASSQVGWGDRCEQYF. The CDR3 DNA reads as TGCGCCAGCAGCCAAGTCGGGTGGGGCGACCGCTGCGAGCAGTACTTC.

This chain joins TRBV7-3 and TRBJ2-1; TRBD1 might be the D (5 bases). This CDR3 comprises 15 residues. Germline CDR1 reads SGHTA; CDR2 reads FQGTGA. V was cut by 5 bases and J by 4 bases, with 15 bases left in between. DNA for the CDR3: TGTGCCAGCAGCGAACAGGAAAGTAGGTACAATGAGCAGTTCTTC. Residues: CASSEQESRYNEQFF. The full variable domain, with the rest looked up from reference TRBV7-3 and TRBJ2-1, is GAGVSQTPSNKVTEKGKYVELRCDPISGHTALYWYRQSLGQGPEFLIYFQGTGAADDSGLPNDRFFAVRPEGSVSTLKIQRTERGDSAVYLCASSEQESRYNEQFFGPGTRLTVL.

The sample holds a few counts of this clone. The CDR3 DNA follows: TGTGCCAGCAGCTTCCAAGGACTAGCGGGCGGGAATGAGCAGTTCTTC. Amino acid sequence: CASSFQGLAGGNEQFF. This rearrangement joins TRBV7-2 to TRBJ2-1, with TRBD2 matching over 11 bases. Germline V CDR1 and CDR2: SGHTA, FQGNSA. With V trimmed by 3 bases and J by 7 bases, 8 bases remained unmatched. The CDR3 is made up of 16 amino acids.

The chain is built from TRBV7-2 and TRBJ1-2; 7 positions agree with TRBD1. V dropped 4 bases and J dropped 2; count of bases not matched to a gene: 7. This CDR3 is 15 amino acids long. Germline-derived CDR1 and CDR2 are SGHTA and FQGNSA. The CDR3 bases are TGTGCCAGCAGCTCCCCCCGACAGGGCAACTATGGCTACACCTTC. It yields the protein CASSSPRQGNYGYTF.